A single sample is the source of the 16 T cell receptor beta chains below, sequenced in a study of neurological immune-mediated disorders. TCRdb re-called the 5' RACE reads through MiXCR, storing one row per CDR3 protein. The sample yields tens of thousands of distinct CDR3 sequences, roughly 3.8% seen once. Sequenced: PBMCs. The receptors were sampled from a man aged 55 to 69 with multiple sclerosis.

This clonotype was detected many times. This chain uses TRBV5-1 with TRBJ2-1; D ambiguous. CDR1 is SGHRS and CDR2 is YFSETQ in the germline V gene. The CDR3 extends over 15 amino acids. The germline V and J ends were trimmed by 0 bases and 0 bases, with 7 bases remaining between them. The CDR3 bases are TGCGCCAGCAGCTTGGGGGGAATCTCCTACAATGAGCAGTTCTTC. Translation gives CASSLGGISYNEQFF. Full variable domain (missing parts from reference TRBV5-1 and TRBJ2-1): KAGVTQTPRYLIKTRGQQVTLSCSPISGHRSVSWYQQTPGQGLQFLFEYFSETQRNKGNFPGRFSGRQFSNSRSEMNVSTLELGDSALYLCASSLGGISYNEQFFGPGTRLTVL.

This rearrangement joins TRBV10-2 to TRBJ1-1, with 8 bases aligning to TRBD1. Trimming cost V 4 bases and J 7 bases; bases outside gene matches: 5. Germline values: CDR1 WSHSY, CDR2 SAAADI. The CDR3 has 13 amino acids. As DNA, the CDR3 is TGCGCCAGCAGTGTGGGACAGGCGTTTGAAGCTTTCTTT. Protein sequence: CASSVGQAFEAFF.

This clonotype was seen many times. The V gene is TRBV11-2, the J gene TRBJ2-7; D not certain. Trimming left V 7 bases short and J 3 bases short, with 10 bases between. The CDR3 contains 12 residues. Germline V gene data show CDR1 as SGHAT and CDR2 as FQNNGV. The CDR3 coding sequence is TGTGCCAGCACCTATATTCACTACGAGCAGTACTTC. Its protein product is CASTYIHYEQYF. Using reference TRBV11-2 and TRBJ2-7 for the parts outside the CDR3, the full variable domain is EAGVAQSPRYKIIEKRQSVAFWCNPISGHATLYWYQQILGQGPKLLIQFQNNGVVDDSQLPKDRFSAERLKGVDSTLKIQPAKLEDSAVYLCASTYIHYEQYFGPGTRLTVT.

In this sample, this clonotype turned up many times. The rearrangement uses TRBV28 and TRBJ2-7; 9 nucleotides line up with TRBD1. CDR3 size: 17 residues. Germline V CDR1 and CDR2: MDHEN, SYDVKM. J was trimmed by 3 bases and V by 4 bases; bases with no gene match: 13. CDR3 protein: CASSSPGQGRSFYEQYF. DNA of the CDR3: TGTGCCAGCAGTTCACCGGGACAGGGCAGATCTTTCTACGAGCAGTACTTC.

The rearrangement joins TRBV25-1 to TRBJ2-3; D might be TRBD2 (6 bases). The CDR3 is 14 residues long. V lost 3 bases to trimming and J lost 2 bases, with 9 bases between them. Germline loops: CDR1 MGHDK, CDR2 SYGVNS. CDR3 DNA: TGTGCCAGCAGTGAGGCGGGGACCACAGATACGCAGTATTTT. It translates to CASSEAGTTDTQYF. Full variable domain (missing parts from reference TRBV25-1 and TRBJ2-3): EADIYQTPRYLVIGTGKKITLECSQTMGHDKMYWYQQDPGMELHLIHYSYGVNSTEKGDLSSESTVSRIRTEHFPLTLESARPSHTSQYLCASSEAGTTDTQYFGPGTRLTVL.

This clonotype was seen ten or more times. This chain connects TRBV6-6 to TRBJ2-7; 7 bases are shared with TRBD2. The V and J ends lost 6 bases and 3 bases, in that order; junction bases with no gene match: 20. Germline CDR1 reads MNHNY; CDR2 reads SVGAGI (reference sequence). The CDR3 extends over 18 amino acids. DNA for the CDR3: TGTGCCAGCAGCCTTGCTGTTCGCGGTACTAGCGAGATCTACGAGCAGTACTTC. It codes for CASSLAVRGTSEIYEQYF.

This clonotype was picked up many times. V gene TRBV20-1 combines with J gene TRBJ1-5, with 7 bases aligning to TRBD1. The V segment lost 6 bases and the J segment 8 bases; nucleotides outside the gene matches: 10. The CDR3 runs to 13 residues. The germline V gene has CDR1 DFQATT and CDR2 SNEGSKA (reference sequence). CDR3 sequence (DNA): TGCAGTGCGAACAGGGGAATTATTGAGCCCCAGCATTTT. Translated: CSANRGIIEPQHF.

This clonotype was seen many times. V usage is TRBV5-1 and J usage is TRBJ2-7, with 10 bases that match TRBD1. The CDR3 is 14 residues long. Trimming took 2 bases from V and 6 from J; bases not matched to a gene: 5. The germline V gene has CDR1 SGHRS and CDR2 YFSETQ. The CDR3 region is CASSLGTGVGEQYF. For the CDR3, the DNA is TGCGCCAGCAGCTTAGGGACAGGGGTTGGCGAGCAGTACTTC.

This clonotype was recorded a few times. The CDR3 nucleotides are TGCGCCAGCAGCTCCCGGGGGACAGGGAGCACAGATACGCAGTATTTT. It is translated as CASSSRGTGSTDTQYF. The chain joins TRBV5-1 to TRBJ2-3, with TRBD1 matching over 9 bases. Per the germline V gene, CDR1 is SGHRS and CDR2 is YFSETQ. The CDR3 sequence is 16 residues long. With 3 bases clipped from V and 0 bases from J, the junction kept 5 bases outside the gene matches.

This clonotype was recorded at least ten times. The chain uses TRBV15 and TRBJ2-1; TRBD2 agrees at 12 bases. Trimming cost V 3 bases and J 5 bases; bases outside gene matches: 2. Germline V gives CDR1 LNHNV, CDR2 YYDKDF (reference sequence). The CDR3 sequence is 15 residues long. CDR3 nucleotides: TGTGCCACCAGCAGGGGACTAGCGGGCAACAATGAGCAGTTCTTC. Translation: CATSRGLAGNNEQFF.

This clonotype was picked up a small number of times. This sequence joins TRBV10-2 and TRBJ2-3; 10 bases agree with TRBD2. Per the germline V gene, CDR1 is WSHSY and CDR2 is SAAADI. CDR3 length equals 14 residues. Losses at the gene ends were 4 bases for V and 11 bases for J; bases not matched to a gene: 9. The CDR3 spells CASSVGTSARKQYF. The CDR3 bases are TGCGCCAGCAGTGTGGGGACTAGCGCTAGAAAGCAGTATTTT.

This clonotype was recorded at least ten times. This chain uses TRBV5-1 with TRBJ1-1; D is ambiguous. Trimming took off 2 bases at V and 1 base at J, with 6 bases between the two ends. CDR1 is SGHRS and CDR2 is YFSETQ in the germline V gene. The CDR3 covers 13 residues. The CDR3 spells CASSFGKNTEAFF. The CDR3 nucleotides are TGCGCCAGCAGCTTTGGGAAGAACACTGAAGCTTTCTTT.

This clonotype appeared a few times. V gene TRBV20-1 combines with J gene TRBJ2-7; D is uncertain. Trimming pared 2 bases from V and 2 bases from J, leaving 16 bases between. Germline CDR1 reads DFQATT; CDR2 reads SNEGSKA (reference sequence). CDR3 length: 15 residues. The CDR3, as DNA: TGCAGTGCTAGACAGCCCAGACTGTCCACCTACGAGCAGTACTTC. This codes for CSARQPRLSTYEQYF.

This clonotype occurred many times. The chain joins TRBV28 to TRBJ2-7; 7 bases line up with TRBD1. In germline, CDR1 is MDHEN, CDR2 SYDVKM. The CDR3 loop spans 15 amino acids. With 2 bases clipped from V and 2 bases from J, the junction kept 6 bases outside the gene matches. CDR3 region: CASSLVGQRPYEQYF. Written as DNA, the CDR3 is TGTGCCAGCAGTTTAGTGGGACAGAGACCCTACGAGCAGTACTTC. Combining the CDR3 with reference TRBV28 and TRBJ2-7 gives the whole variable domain DVKVTQSSRYLVKRTGEKVFLECVQDMDHENMFWYRQDPGLGLRLIYFSYDVKMKEKGDIPEGYSVSREKKERFSLILESASTNQTSMYLCASSLVGQRPYEQYFGPGTRLTVT.

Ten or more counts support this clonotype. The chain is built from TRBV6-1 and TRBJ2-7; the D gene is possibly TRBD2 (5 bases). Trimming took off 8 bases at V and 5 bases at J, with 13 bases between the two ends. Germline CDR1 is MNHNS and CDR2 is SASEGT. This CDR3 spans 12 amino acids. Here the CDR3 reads CASGLGADEQYF. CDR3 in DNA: TGTGCCAGCGGATTAGGAGCGGACGAGCAGTACTTC.

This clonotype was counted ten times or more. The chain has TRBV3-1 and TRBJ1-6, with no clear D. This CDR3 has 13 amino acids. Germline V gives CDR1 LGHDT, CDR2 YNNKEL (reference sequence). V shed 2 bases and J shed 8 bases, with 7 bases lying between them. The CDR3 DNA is TGTGCCAGCAGCCAATTTGGGGATTCACCCCTCCACTTT. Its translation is CASSQFGDSPLHF.